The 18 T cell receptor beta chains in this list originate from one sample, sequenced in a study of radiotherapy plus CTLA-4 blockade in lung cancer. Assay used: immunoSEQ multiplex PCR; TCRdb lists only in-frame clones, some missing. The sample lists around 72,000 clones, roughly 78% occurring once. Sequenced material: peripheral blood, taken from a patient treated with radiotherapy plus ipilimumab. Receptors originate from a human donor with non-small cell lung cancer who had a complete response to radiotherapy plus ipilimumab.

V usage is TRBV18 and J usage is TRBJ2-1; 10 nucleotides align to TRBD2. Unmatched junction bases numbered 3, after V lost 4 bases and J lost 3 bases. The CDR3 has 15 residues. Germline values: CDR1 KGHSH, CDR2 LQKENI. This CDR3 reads CASSLGTSDYNEQFF. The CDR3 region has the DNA TGTGCCAGCTCACTCGGGACTAGCGACTACAATGAGCAGTTCTTC.

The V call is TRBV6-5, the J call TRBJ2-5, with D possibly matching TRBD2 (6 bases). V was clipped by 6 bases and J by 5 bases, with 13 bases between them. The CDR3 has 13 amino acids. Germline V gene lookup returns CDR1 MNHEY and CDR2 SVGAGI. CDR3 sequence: CASRPTRYETQYF. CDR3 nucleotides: TGTGCCAGCAGGCCGACTAGATATGAGACCCAGTACTTC.

The CDR3 is CASKTSGTGAGELFF. The CDR3 nucleotides are TGTGCCAGTAAAACATCCGGGACAGGGGCCGGGGAGCTGTTTTTT. The V call is TRBV19, the J call TRBJ2-2; TRBD1 matches at 10 bases. The V segment lost 7 bases and the J segment 6 bases; nucleotides outside the gene matches: 8. The CDR3 runs 15 residues. Germline V CDR1 and CDR2: LNHDA, SQIVND (reference sequence).

The CDR3 DNA is TGTGCCACCCCTCGGACAGGGAGGATGAACACTGAAGCTTTCTTT. This gives the protein CATPRTGRMNTEAFF. The chain is built from TRBV11-2 and TRBJ1-1, with TRBD1 identical over 8 bases. Looked up from germline, CDR1 is SGHAT and CDR2 is FQNNGV. With 10 bases clipped from V and 0 bases from J, the junction kept 10 bases outside the gene matches. The CDR3 length is 15 residues.

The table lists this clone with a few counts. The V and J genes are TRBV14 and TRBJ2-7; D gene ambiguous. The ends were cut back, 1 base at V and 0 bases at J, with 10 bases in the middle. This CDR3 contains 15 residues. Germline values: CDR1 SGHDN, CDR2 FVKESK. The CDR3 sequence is CASSQGTALSYEQYF. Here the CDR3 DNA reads TGTGCCAGCAGCCAAGGGACGGCACTCTCCTACGAGCAGTACTTC. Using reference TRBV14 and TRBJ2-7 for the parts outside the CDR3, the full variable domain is EAGVTQFPSHSVIEKGQTVTLRCDPISGHDNLYWYRRVMGKEIKFLLHFVKESKQDESGMPNNRFLAERTGGTYSTLKVQPAELEDSGVYFCASSQGTALSYEQYFGPGTRLTVT.

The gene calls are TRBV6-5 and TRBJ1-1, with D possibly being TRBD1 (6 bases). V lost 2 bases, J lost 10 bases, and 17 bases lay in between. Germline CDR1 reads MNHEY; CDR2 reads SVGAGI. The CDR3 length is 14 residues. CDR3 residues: CASSYAGQSVGAFF. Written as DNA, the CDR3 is TGTGCCAGCAGTTACGCCGGACAGTCCGTTGGAGCTTTCTTT.

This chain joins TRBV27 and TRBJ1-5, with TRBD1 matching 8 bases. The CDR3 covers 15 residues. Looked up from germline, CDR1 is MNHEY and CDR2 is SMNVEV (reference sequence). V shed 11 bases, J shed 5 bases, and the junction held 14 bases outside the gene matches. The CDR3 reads CAGRPTGAVYQPQHF. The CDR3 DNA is TGTGCCGGCCGACCGACAGGGGCGGTCTATCAGCCCCAGCATTTT.

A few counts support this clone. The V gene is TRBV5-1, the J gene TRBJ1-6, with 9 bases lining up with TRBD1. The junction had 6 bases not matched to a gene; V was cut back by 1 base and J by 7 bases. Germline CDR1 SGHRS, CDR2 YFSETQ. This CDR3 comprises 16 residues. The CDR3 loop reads CASSLKGQGYNSPLHF. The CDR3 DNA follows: TGCGCCAGCAGCTTGAAAGGACAGGGGTACAATTCACCCCTCCACTTT.

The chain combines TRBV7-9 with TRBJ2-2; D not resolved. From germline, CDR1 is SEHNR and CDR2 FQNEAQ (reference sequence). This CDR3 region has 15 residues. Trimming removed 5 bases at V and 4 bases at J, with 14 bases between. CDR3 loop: CASSPIGFSTGELFF. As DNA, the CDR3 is TGTGCCAGCAGCCCAATCGGCTTCTCCACCGGGGAGCTGTTTTTT. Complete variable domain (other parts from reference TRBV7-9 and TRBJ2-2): DTGVSQNPRHKITKRGQNVTFRCDPISEHNRLYWYRQTLGQGPEFLTYFQNEAQLEKSRLLSDRFSAERPKGSFSTLEIQRTEQGDSAMYLCASSPIGFSTGELFFGEGSRLTVL.

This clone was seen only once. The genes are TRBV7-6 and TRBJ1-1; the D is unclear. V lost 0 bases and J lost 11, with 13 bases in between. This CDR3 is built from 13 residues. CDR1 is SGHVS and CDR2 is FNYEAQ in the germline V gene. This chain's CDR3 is CASSLAASGGAFF. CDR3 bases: TGTGCCAGCAGCTTAGCCGCGTCGGGTGGGGCTTTCTTT.

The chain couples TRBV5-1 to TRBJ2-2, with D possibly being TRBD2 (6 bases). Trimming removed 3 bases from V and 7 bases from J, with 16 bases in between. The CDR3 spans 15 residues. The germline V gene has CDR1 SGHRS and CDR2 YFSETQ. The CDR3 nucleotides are TGCGCCAGCAGCTCTGGCCGGGGGAATATCGGGGAGCTGTTTTTT. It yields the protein CASSSGRGNIGELFF.

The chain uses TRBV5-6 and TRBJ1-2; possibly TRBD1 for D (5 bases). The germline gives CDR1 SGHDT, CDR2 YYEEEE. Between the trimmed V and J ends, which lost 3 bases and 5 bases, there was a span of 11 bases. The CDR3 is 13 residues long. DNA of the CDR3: TGTGCCAGCAGCTCCGGGGCGGGGTATGGCTACACCTTC. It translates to CASSSGAGYGYTF.

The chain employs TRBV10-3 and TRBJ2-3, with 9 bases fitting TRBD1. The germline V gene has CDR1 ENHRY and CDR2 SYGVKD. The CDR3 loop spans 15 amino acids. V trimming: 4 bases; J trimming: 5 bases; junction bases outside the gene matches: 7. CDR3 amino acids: CAISVGGQGKDTQYF. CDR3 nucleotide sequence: TGTGCCATCAGTGTGGGGGGACAGGGAAAAGATACGCAGTATTTT.

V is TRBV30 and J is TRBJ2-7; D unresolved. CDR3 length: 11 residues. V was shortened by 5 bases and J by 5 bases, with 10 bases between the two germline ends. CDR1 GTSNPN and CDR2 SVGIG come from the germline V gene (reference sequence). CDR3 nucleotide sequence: TGTGCCTGGGGTGGAAGGGACGAGCAGTACGTC. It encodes CAWGGRDEQYV.

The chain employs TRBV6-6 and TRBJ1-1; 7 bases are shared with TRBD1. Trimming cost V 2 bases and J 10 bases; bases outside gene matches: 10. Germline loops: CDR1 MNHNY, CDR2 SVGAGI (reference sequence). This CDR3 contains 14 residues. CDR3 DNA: TGTGCCAGCAGTTACCTTGCGGCAGGGGGGGCAGCTTTCTTT. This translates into CASSYLAAGGAAFF.

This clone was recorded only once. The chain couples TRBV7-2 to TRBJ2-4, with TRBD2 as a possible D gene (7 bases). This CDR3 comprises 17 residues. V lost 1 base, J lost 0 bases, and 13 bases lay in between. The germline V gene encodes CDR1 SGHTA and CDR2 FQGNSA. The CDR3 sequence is CASSLGGGRGAKNIQYF. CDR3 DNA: TGTGCCAGCAGCTTAGGCGGGGGCCGGGGAGCCAAAAACATTCAGTACTTC.

CDR3: CASRGQATYNEQFF. In DNA form, the CDR3 reads TGTGCCAGCCGGGGACAGGCGACCTACAATGAGCAGTTCTTC. The rearrangement uses TRBV2 and TRBJ2-1; 8 nucleotides line up with TRBD1. With 8 bases clipped from V and 2 bases from J, the junction kept 5 bases outside the gene matches. The CDR3 is 14 amino acids. Germline V gene sequence: CDR1 SNHLY, CDR2 FYNNEI.

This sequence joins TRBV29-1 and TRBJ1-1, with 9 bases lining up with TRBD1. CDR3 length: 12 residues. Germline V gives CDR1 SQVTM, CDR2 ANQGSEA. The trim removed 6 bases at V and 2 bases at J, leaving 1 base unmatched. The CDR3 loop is CSVTGGNTEAFF. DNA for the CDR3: TGCAGCGTGACAGGGGGAAACACTGAAGCTTTCTTT.